This T cell receptor beta chain appears in the sequencing data of a study of cytomegalovirus exposure and HLA in healthy donors. Overall study findings and caveats: In a later analysis, specific HLA alleles were associated with more than 15,000 TCR beta sequences at a 0.05 false discovery rate. Productive rates of about 87% or about 30% were seen for most TCR beta V segments in an earlier analysis.

Trimming cost V 0 bases and J 1 base; bases outside gene matches: 7. The CDR3 consists of 17 residues. Per the germline V gene, CDR1 is SEHNR and CDR2 is FQNEAQ (reference sequence). The PCR was carried out with 60 Vbeta primers and 13 Jbeta primers. In the original processing: The count from a later analysis was some 81 million unique TCR beta chains, some 12 million of them shared. Profiled with immunoSEQ multiplex PCR; TCRdb holds only in-frame clones, not every one. Clonal size and the V and J genes are those of that table, whereas D and trimming came from the DNA. In the table there are 150,000 to 200,000 clones, around 87% of which are singletons. This clone appeared a single time. Its antigen is undetermined.

The V call is TRBV7-9, the J call TRBJ1-1, with TRBD1 matching 8 bases. Specimen: PBMCs. The sequence came from a woman younger than 35 in good health and CMV-seronegative. The CDR3 DNA is TGTGCCAGCAGCTTAGCTCCACCGGACAGGGCGAACACTGAAGCTTTCTTT. It yields the protein CASSLAPPDRANTEAFF.